The rows below give T cell receptor beta chains drawn from one sample of a study of T cell responses to AZD1222 COVID-19 vaccine. The protocol was immunoSEQ multiplex PCR, while the TCRdb copy is restricted to in-frame clones and leaves out a portion. This table has roughly 87,000 clones, 85% to 90% appearing once. Sequencing was performed on peripheral blood, taken 28 days after the second AZD1222 dose. The receptors here all came from an adult who received the AZD1222 COVID-19 vaccine. Both conserved end residues are trimmed from each CDR3.

cdr3_length v_call cdr3_aa
13 TRBV5-1 ASGLAGVGNNEQF
11 TRBV6-2/TRBV6-3 ASSSAGGTEAF
14 TRBV29-1 SVDTITDRPAYEQF
12 TRBV28 ASSFLGNPYEQY
13 TRBV6-4 ASSDGAGAADTQY
13 TRBV29-1 SVDPGDDLYNEQF
14 TRBV6-8 ASSYGIGGVRNEQF
13 TRBV7-6 ASSHGGNLDTEAF
13 TRBV6-4 ASSDLAGGTDTQY
12 TRBV6-5 ASSKDRVGYEQY
13 TRBV7-3 ASSPQTGQGYEQY
13 TRBV5-1 ASSLVGRTTDTQY
13 TRBV9 ASSTQGATNEKLF
14 TRBV3-1/TRBV3-2 ASSRREPGQGHEQY
10 TRBV5-4 ASSLPGQPQH
14 TRBV7-8 ASSLSVTVENQPQH
12 TRBV25-1 ASSELADTGELF
9 TRBV12-3/TRBV12-4 ASSFYYGYT
13 TRBV6-5 ASNQVLVRDHEQY
11 TRBV19 ATPSDSNYGYT
12 TRBV11-3 ASSFTSSGNTIY
13 TRBV4-2 ASSQEKGGYNEQY
14 TRBV11-2 ASSLYVGGGRGEAF
11 TRBV10-3 AISDGFLNEQY
12 TRBV19 ASGHRSSYNEQF
13 TRBV18 ASSPRTGAGTEAF
13 TRBV2 ASIRQGAATGELF
14 TRBV28 ASSPGAGGIYHEQF
10 TRBV30 AWTTGGTEAF
14 TRBV4-2 ASSQDHRQGTYGYT
12 TRBV27 ASSPGTRTYEQY
13 TRBV5-4 ASRQPGQGPYGYT
12 TRBV6-1 ASSEDRVNEKLF
12 TRBV29-1 SVGGQGAGYGYT
10 TRBV12-3/TRBV12-4 ASSLRPYGYT
14 TRBV24-1 ATSDRLASHTDTQY
12 TRBV7-8 ASSLERGSYGYT
14 TRBV28 ASSFSLAGLSYEQY
11 TRBV11-3 ASSLDGEGLQY
10 TRBV24-1 ATSVRTGELF